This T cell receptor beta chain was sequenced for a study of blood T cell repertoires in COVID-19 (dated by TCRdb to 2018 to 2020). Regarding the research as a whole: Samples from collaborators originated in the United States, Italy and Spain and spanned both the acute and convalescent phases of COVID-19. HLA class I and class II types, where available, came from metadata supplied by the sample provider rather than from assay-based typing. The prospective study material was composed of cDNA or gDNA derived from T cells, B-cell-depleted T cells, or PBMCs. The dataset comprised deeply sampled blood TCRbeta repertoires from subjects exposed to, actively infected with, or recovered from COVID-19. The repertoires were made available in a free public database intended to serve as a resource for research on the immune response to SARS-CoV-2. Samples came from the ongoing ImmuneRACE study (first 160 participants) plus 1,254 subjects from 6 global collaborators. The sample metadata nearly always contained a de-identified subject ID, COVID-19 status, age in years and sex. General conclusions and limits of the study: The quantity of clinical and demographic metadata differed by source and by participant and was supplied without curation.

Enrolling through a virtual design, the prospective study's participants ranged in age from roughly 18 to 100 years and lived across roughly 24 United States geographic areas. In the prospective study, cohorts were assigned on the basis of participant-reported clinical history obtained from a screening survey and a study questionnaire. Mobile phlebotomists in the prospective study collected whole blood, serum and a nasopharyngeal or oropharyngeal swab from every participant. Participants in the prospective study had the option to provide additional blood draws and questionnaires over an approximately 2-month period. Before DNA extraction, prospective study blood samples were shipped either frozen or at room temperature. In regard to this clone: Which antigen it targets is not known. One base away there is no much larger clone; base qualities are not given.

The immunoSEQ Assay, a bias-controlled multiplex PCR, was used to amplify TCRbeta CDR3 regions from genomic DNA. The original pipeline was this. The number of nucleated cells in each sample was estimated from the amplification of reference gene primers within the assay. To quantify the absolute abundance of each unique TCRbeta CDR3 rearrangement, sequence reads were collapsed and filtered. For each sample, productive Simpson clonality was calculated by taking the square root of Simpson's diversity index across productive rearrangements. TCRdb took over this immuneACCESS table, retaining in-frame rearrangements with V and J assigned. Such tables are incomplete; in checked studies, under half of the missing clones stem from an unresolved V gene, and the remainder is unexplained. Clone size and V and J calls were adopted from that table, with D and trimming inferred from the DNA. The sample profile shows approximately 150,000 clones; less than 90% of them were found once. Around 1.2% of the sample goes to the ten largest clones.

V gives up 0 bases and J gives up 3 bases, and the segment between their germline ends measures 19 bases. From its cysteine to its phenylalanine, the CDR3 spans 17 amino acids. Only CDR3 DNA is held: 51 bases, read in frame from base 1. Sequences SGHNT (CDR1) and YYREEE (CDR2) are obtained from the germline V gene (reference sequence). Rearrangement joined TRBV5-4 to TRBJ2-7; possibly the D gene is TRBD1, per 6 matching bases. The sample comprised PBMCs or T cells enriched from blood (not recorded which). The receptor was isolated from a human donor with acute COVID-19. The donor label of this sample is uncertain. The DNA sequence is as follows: TGTGCCAGCAGCTTGGGTACAGGGCCAGGGACCTTCTACGAGCAGTACTTC. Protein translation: CASSLGTGPGTFYEQYF.